This T cell receptor beta chain derives from a study of blood T cells in healthy people across ages. Turning to the study itself: About one barcoded TCR beta cDNA was captured per two T cells.

The count of this clonotype is one. Then a second PCR, running roughly 7 to 12 cycles, was carried out with a sample-barcoded 5' primer and a J-beta primer mix. TCRdb analysed the 5' RACE reads with MiXCR anew, one entry per CDR3 protein. The repertoire holds 1.5 million to 2 million distinct CDR3 sequences, with just under 50% as singletons. Looked up from germline, CDR1 is KGHSH and CDR2 is LQKENI. The V and J ends lost 3 bases and 0 bases, in that order; junction bases with no gene match: 10. CDR3 size: 17 residues. Sequencing input: blood. The chain carries TRBV18 and TRBJ2-5; 7 nucleotides line up with TRBD1. The sequence came from a woman between 40 and 50 years old in good health. The CDR3 coding sequence is TGTGCCAGCTCACCCAATTCGGGACAGATGAACCAAGAGACCCAGTACTTC. Translating it yields CASSPNSGQMNQETQYF.